The 28 T cell receptor beta chains presented below share a single source sample, sequenced in a study of cytomegalovirus exposure and HLA in healthy donors. This table comes from immunoSEQ multiplex PCR, and its TCRdb copy is limited to in-frame clones, with some not included. The table shows fewer than 140,000 clones, with about 85% occurring only once. Source material: PBMCs. The receptor set was obtained from a woman aged 18-30 years in good health and CMV-seropositive.

This clone was recorded only once. This chain joins TRBV30 and TRBJ2-5; TRBD2 matches 8 bases. In germline, CDR1 is GTSNPN, CDR2 SVGIG (reference sequence). The CDR3 length is 15 residues. The junction had 11 bases not matched to a gene; V was cut back by 3 bases and J by 5 bases. The CDR3 nucleotides are TGTGCCTGGAGCACGGCGGGGGGACGGCAGGAGACCCAGTACTTC. Encoded protein: CAWSTAGGRQETQYF.

V is TRBV7-9 and J is TRBJ2-3, with D unresolved. V dropped 0 bases and J dropped 5 bases, with 6 bases sitting between them. The CDR3 totals 13 residues. Germline V gene lookup returns CDR1 SEHNR and CDR2 FQNEAQ (reference sequence). This chain's CDR3 is CASSLALGDTQYF. The CDR3, as DNA: TGTGCCAGCAGCTTAGCACTCGGAGATACGCAGTATTTT. The full variable domain, completed using reference TRBV7-9 and TRBJ2-3, is DTGVSQNPRHKITKRGQNVTFRCDPISEHNRLYWYRQTLGQGPEFLTYFQNEAQLEKSRLLSDRFSAERPKGSFSTLEIQRTEQGDSAMYLCASSLALGDTQYFGPGTRLTVL.

Comments on this clone: Other DNA sequences in this specimen translate into the identical CDR3. The CDR3 region is CASSPGQNTEAFF. The CDR3 region has the DNA TGTGCCAGCTCACCAGGCCAGAACACTGAAGCTTTCTTT. The V call is TRBV18, the J call TRBJ1-1; no firm D call. The V end lost 2 bases, the J end lost 1 base, and 5 bases lay between the germline ends. The length of the CDR3 is 13 residues. Germline CDR1 reads KGHSH; CDR2 reads LQKENI.

The V gene is TRBV9, the J gene TRBJ2-6; 7 bases agree with TRBD2. Germline V gene lookup returns CDR1 SGDLS and CDR2 YYNGEE. J lost 0 bases, V lost 0 bases, and 0 bases had no gene match. The CDR3 spans 16 residues. The CDR3 nucleotides are TGTGCCAGCAGCGTAGGGGAGGGCTCTGGGGCCAACGTCCTGACTTTC. It yields the protein CASSVGEGSGANVLTF.

The chain carries TRBV6-5 and TRBJ1-5; tentatively, D is TRBD1 (5 bases). This CDR3 spans 15 amino acids. The V end was cut by 5 bases, the J end by 6 bases, with 17 bases between. The germline gives CDR1 MNHEY, CDR2 SVGAGI. CDR3 bases: TGTGCCAGCAGTCCTACTTCAGGGTTAGGTCAGCCCCAGCATTTT. Encoded protein: CASSPTSGLGQPQHF.

This clone has only a few counts. The V gene is TRBV10-2, the J gene TRBJ1-5; 11 bases agree with TRBD1. CDR3 length: 14 amino acids. Per the germline V gene, CDR1 is WSHSY and CDR2 is SAAADI. Trimming took 8 bases from V and 7 from J; bases not matched to a gene: 7. The CDR3 is CASSDRGLVQPQHF. Written as DNA, the CDR3 is TGCGCCAGCTCGGACAGGGGGCTCGTCCAGCCCCAGCATTTT.

The gene calls are TRBV5-6 and TRBJ1-2; 7 bases are a match to TRBD1. The CDR3 totals 17 residues. The V segment lost 3 bases and the J segment 4 bases; nucleotides outside the gene matches: 15. The germline V gene has CDR1 SGHDT and CDR2 YYEEEE. This CDR3 is CASSSDRFGSFTYGYTF. For the CDR3, the DNA is TGTGCCAGCAGCTCGGACAGGTTTGGCTCCTTCACCTATGGCTACACCTTC.

This chain links TRBV27 with TRBJ1-1, with TRBD1 as a possible D gene (5 bases). Trimming pared 5 bases from V and 2 bases from J, leaving 12 bases between. The CDR3 has 14 residues. Germline CDR1 MNHEY, CDR2 SMNVEV (reference sequence). The CDR3 sequence is CASSTRQTNTEAFF. The CDR3 nucleotides are TGTGCCAGCAGTACCCGACAGACAAACACTGAAGCTTTCTTT.

The CDR3 sequence: CASSLAEGMNTEAFF. The CDR3 region has the DNA TGTGCCAGCAGCTTAGCGGAGGGTATGAACACTGAAGCTTTCTTT. The chain links TRBV7-2 to TRBJ1-1; no definite D call. The CDR3 length is 15 residues. Germline assignment: CDR1 SGHTA and CDR2 FQGNSA. V was pared by 0 bases and J by 0 bases, with 8 bases between. Drawing the rest from reference TRBV7-2 and TRBJ1-1, the complete variable domain is GAGVSQSPSNKVTEKGKDVELRCDPISGHTALYWYRQSLGQGLEFLIYFQGNSAPDKSGLPSDRFSAERTGGSVSTLTIQRTQQEDSAVYLCASSLAEGMNTEAFFGQGTRLTVV.

The chain is built from TRBV11-2 and TRBJ2-7, with 9 bases identical to TRBD1. Germline V gene lookup returns CDR1 SGHAT and CDR2 FQNNGV. V dropped 4 bases and J dropped 4; count of bases not matched to a gene: 5. This CDR3 has 14 residues. The CDR3 protein is CASSSGQGVYEQYV. In nucleotides, the CDR3 is TGTGCCAGCAGCTCGGGACAGGGTGTGTACGAGCAGTACGTC.

The chain carries TRBV12-1 and TRBJ2-7; no DNA check was done on the table's D call, TRBD1. TRBV12-1 is an annotated pseudogene. This CDR3 has 15 amino acids. The CDR3 bases are TGTGCCAGCAGCCCGCCGGACAGGTTAGCCTACGAGCAGTACGTC. Protein: CASSPPDRLAYEQYV.

V and J are TRBV6-1 and TRBJ1-4, with 7 bases lining up with TRBD1. In germline, CDR1 is MNHNS, CDR2 SASEGT. This CDR3 region has 14 residues. J gave up 7 bases and V 2 bases, and 4 bases lay outside the gene matches. CDR3 loop: CASSERGLTEKLFF. The CDR3 DNA reads as TGTGCCAGCAGTGAAAGGGGGCTCACTGAAAAACTGTTTTTT.

This clone appeared once. V gene TRBV7-9 combines with J gene TRBJ2-2; 8 bases agree with TRBD2. The CDR3 spans 17 residues. The germline V gene encodes CDR1 SEHNR and CDR2 FQNEAQ (reference sequence). V lost 3 bases to trimming and J lost 6 bases; unmatched junction nucleotides: 12. Here the CDR3 DNA reads TGTGCCAGCAGCTTCTATAGGACTAGCAGTCTCTCCGGGGAGCTGTTTTTT. It codes for CASSFYRTSSLSGELFF.

The V and J genes are TRBV19 and TRBJ2-5; tentative D call: TRBD1 (6 bases). The CDR3 loop spans 17 amino acids. Trimming shortened V by 3 bases and J by 3 bases, and 20 bases separated the two germline ends. Germline assignment: CDR1 LNHDA and CDR2 SQIVND (reference sequence). Written as DNA, the CDR3 is TGTGCCAGTAGTATGTCCGTCGGGCAGGGGATAGAAGAGACCCAGTACTTC. It translates to CASSMSVGQGIEETQYF.

The genes are TRBV6-1 and TRBJ1-2; 7 bases align to TRBD1. V lost 0 bases to trimming and J lost 2 bases; unmatched junction nucleotides: 3. Germline assignment: CDR1 MNHNS and CDR2 SASEGT. This CDR3 has 15 residues. The CDR3 reads CASSEAQGSNYGYTF. The DNA for the CDR3 is TGTGCCAGCAGTGAAGCACAGGGGTCCAACTATGGCTACACCTTC.

The chain has TRBV19 and TRBJ2-2; D not resolved. CDR1 is LNHDA and CDR2 is SQIVND in the germline V gene (reference sequence). Trimming took 9 bases from V and 0 from J, leaving 11 bases between them. The length of the CDR3 is 14 residues. CDR3 bases: TGTGCCAGCACCCCCCAGGCGAACACCGGGGAGCTGTTTTTT. Its protein is CASTPQANTGELFF.

The chain links TRBV18 to TRBJ1-4, with TRBD1 as a possible D gene (6 bases). Germline CDR1 reads KGHSH; CDR2 reads LQKENI. The CDR3 consists of 14 residues. Trimming left V 6 bases short and J 5 bases short, with 13 bases between. CDR3 sequence: CASSPGQGNEKLFF. The CDR3 DNA reads TGTGCCAGCTCCCCTGGGCAGGGGAATGAAAAACTGTTTTTT.

The chain links TRBV7-2 to TRBJ1-2; D unresolved. The CDR3 runs to 14 residues. The germline CDR1 and CDR2 sequences are SGHTA and FQGNSA. The V end lost 5 bases, the J end lost 0 bases, and 10 bases lay between the germline ends. The CDR3 sequence: CASSLSTANYGYTF. CDR3 coding DNA: TGTGCCAGCAGCCTCAGTACAGCTAACTATGGCTACACCTTC. Using reference TRBV7-2 and TRBJ1-2 for the parts outside the CDR3, the full variable domain is GAGVSQSPSNKVTEKGKDVELRCDPISGHTALYWYRQSLGQGLEFLIYFQGNSAPDKSGLPSDRFSAERTGGSVSTLTIQRTQQEDSAVYLCASSLSTANYGYTFGSGTRLTVV.

The chain is built from TRBV5-4 and TRBJ1-1, with D perhaps matching TRBD1 (5 bases). With 0 bases removed from V and 5 bases from J, the gap between germline ends came to 11 bases. Per the germline V gene, CDR1 is SGHNT and CDR2 is YYREEE (reference sequence). The CDR3 runs 14 residues. DNA of the CDR3: TGTGCCAGCAGCTTGGACGCAGGGTCGACTGAAGCTTTCTTT. Its protein is CASSLDAGSTEAFF.

This rearrangement joins TRBV6-5 to TRBJ2-5; TRBD1 matches 11 bases. The germline V gene encodes CDR1 MNHEY and CDR2 SVGAGI. The CDR3 consists of 15 residues. Trimming cost V 5 bases and J 0 bases; bases outside gene matches: 2. CDR3 loop: CASSRTGGNQETQYF. CDR3 coding DNA: TGTGCCAGCAGTAGGACAGGGGGCAACCAAGAGACCCAGTACTTC.

The chain has TRBV12-5 and TRBJ2-2; 8 nucleotides match TRBD1. CDR1 is LGHNT and CDR2 is FRNRAP in the germline V gene. V shed 3 bases, J shed 5 bases, and the junction held 8 bases outside the gene matches. The CDR3 loop spans 16 amino acids. CDR3 coding DNA: TGTGCTAGTGGTTTTACTCCGGACAGGGAAACCGGGGAGCTGTTTTTT. Its translation is CASGFTPDRETGELFF.

CDR3 in DNA: TGTGCCACCAGGAGGGATCTTAATGAAAAACTGTTTTTT. This sequence encodes CATRRDLNEKLFF. The genes are TRBV28 and TRBJ1-4; D call uncertain. Germline CDR1 reads MDHEN; CDR2 reads SYDVKM. There are 13 residues in the CDR3. V was clipped by 10 bases and J by 4 bases, with 13 bases between them.

This rearrangement joins TRBV19 to TRBJ1-5; 11 nucleotides align to TRBD1. V lost 4 bases and J lost 2; bases outside the gene matches: 10. CDR3 length equals 18 residues. CDR1 and CDR2 from the germline V gene are LNHDA and SQIVND (reference sequence). CDR3 region: CASSTGQGAGRGNQPQHF. The CDR3, as DNA: TGTGCCAGTAGTACAGGACAGGGGGCGGGTAGGGGCAATCAGCCCCAGCATTTT.

V gene TRBV27 combines with J gene TRBJ1-1, with D possibly matching TRBD1 (6 bases). V was pared by 5 bases and J by 1 base, with 14 bases between. This CDR3 has 15 residues. Germline V lookup: CDR1 MNHEY, CDR2 SMNVEV (reference sequence). The DNA of the CDR3 is TGTGCCAGCAGTAAAACAGGGTATAGGAACACTGAAGCTTTCTTT. The encoded protein is CASSKTGYRNTEAFF.

This sequence joins TRBV16 and TRBJ1-5; D is undetermined. Germline V gene sequence: CDR1 KGHSY, CDR2 FQNENV. The CDR3 covers 16 residues. Trimming cost V 1 base and J 3 bases, with 13 bases left between them. CDR3 nucleotides: TGTGCCAGCAGCCAATGGGAACTAGCCCTCAATCAGCCCCAGCATTTT. Translated: CASSQWELALNQPQHF.

V gene TRBV2 combines with J gene TRBJ2-1; 11 nucleotides agree with TRBD2. CDR1 is SNHLY, CDR2 FYNNEI, per germline. V lost 7 bases to trimming and J lost 5 bases; unmatched junction nucleotides: 7. This CDR3 spans 15 amino acids. CDR3 DNA sequence: TGTGCCAGCACCCTCACTAGCGGGGGTAACAATGAGCAGTTCTTC. Its translation: CASTLTSGGNNEQFF.

The chain couples TRBV7-2 to TRBJ1-1; no reliable D call. CDR3 length: 15 amino acids. Germline V gene sequence: CDR1 SGHTA, CDR2 FQGNSA. Trimming stripped 1 base from V and 5 bases from J, with 14 bases between. CDR3 in DNA: TGTGCCAGCAGCTTAGATCGGGGTTCGGGGACTGAAGCTTTCTTT. Its translation: CASSLDRGSGTEAFF.

The CDR3: CASSRDRGYQETQYF. The CDR3 DNA is TGTGCCAGCAGCCGGGACAGGGGGTACCAAGAGACCCAGTACTTC. The rearrangement uses TRBV7-6 and TRBJ2-5; TRBD1 agrees at 11 bases. Losses at the gene ends were 5 bases for V and 0 bases for J; bases not matched to a gene: 2. From germline, CDR1 is SGHVS and CDR2 FNYEAQ. The CDR3 has 15 amino acids.